The 23 T cell receptor beta chains below all came from one sample that was sequenced in a study of spatial heterogeneity in lung cancer. TCRdb called the 5' RACE reads again in MiXCR, with one record for every CDR3 protein. The sample holds fewer than 25,000 distinct CDR3 sequences; around 10% are singletons and the top ten take 20% to 25%. Regarding time point: blood at routine non-recurrence follow-up after resection. The sample was PBMCs, taken at follow-up. These receptor sequences come from a male donor with early-stage non-small cell lung cancer.

This clonotype was counted many times. The rearrangement uses TRBV6-1 and TRBJ1-1; 11 bases align to TRBD1. The V segment lost 4 bases and the J segment 5 bases; nucleotides outside the gene matches: 12. This CDR3 has 17 amino acids. CDR1 is MNHNS, CDR2 SASEGT, per germline. CDR3 DNA: TGTGCCAGCAGTGGAGGACAGGGGGCTCCGTCCTGGACTGAAGCTTTCTTT. This gives the protein CASSGGQGAPSWTEAFF.

This clonotype was observed a handful of times. The rearrangement joins TRBV28 to TRBJ1-5, with D perhaps matching TRBD1 (5 bases). Trimming shortened V by 6 bases and J by 1 base, and 7 bases separated the two germline ends. Germline lookup yields CDR1 MDHEN and CDR2 SYDVKM. The CDR3 spans 13 residues. The CDR3 sequence: CASRGGSNQPQHF. The CDR3 region has the DNA TGTGCCAGCAGGGGGGGAAGCAATCAGCCCCAGCATTTT.

V and J are TRBV20-1 and TRBJ1-6; D unresolved. Trimming stripped 3 bases from V and 8 bases from J, with 14 bases between. This CDR3 has 14 residues. From germline, CDR1 is DFQATT and CDR2 SNEGSKA (reference sequence). CDR3 sequence (DNA): TGCAGTGCTAGGGAGGGTTCTCTGGATTCACCCCTCCACTTT. Translation: CSAREGSLDSPLHF.

This clonotype was detected many times. The rearrangement links TRBV5-1 to TRBJ2-7; D perhaps matches TRBD1 (5 bases). Trimming took 2 bases from V and 2 from J, leaving 14 bases between them. Looked up from germline, CDR1 is SGHRS and CDR2 is YFSETQ. The CDR3 contains 15 residues. The CDR3 protein is CASSFVPAGTYEQYF. For the CDR3, the DNA is TGCGCCAGCAGCTTTGTTCCGGCAGGGACCTACGAGCAGTACTTC.

This clonotype was seen a few times. The gene calls are TRBV6-2 or TRBV6-3 and TRBJ1-2; no clear D gene. CDR3 size: 14 residues. The V and J ends lost 8 bases and 3 bases respectively, with 16 bases between them. Germline loops: CDR1 MNHEY, CDR2 SVGEGT. The chain's CDR3 is CASAKRVRDYGYTF. The DNA of the CDR3 is TGTGCCAGCGCAAAGCGGGTTCGGGACTATGGCTACACCTTC.

The V call is TRBV29-1, the J call TRBJ2-7; no reliable D call. The germline V and J ends were trimmed by 4 bases and 7 bases, with 17 bases remaining between them. Per germline, CDR1 SQVTM and CDR2 ANQGSEA. The CDR3 has 13 amino acids. The CDR3 DNA is TGCAGCGTTGCCAAAACTGCGGTGGGGGAGCAGTACTTC. Protein: CSVAKTAVGEQYF.

Many counts were recorded for this clonotype. The rearrangement links TRBV2 to TRBJ2-3; TRBD2 matches 10 bases. V lost 1 base to trimming and J lost 0 bases; unmatched junction nucleotides: 7. CDR3 length: 18 amino acids. CDR1 is SNHLY, CDR2 FYNNEI, per germline. The CDR3 spells CASSEEAAGGLSTDTQYF. The CDR3 DNA is TGTGCCAGCAGTGAAGAGGCAGCGGGGGGGCTTAGCACAGATACGCAGTATTTT.

The table lists this clonotype with a few counts. This chain links TRBV18 with TRBJ1-1; TRBD1 is a possible D gene (6 bases). With 6 bases removed from V and 3 bases from J, the gap between germline ends came to 17 bases. Germline CDR1 reads KGHSH; CDR2 reads LQKENI. The CDR3 covers 15 residues. This chain's CDR3 is CASSLVGARDTEAFF. The CDR3, as DNA: TGTGCCAGCTCCCTTGTGGGGGCGCGGGACACTGAAGCTTTCTTT.

This clonotype occurred a few times. This chain connects TRBV14 to TRBJ1-4; D unresolved. V was shortened by 1 base and J by 4 bases, with 7 bases between the two germline ends. The CDR3 has 14 amino acids. CDR1 is SGHDN and CDR2 is FVKESK in the germline V gene. As DNA, the CDR3 is TGTGCCAGCAGCCAAGGGGCCTTTAATGAAAAACTGTTTTTT. Protein sequence: CASSQGAFNEKLFF.

There are many counts of this clonotype. The chain couples TRBV28 to TRBJ2-7, with D perhaps TRBD1 (6 bases). The CDR3 spans 13 residues. Germline V gene lookup returns CDR1 MDHEN and CDR2 SYDVKM. Trimming removed 2 bases at V and 3 bases at J, with 8 bases between. CDR3: CASSLGQFYEQYF. CDR3 bases: TGTGCCAGCAGTTTAGGACAGTTCTACGAGCAGTACTTC.

Only a few counts were recorded for this clonotype. The chain has TRBV5-1 and TRBJ2-3; the match to TRBD2 covers 15 bases. The CDR3 has 17 residues. Germline assignment: CDR1 SGHRS and CDR2 YFSETQ. V was pared by 2 bases and J by 5 bases, with 6 bases of the junction left unmatched. CDR3: CASSFRTSGGAKDTQYF. Here the CDR3 DNA reads TGCGCCAGCAGCTTCCGGACTAGCGGGGGGGCCAAAGATACGCAGTATTTT.

CDR3 amino acids: CASSRRAEQGNIQYF. For the CDR3, the DNA is TGTGCCAGCAGCCGGAGGGCGGAGCAGGGAAACATTCAGTACTTC. This chain joins TRBV7-2 and TRBJ2-4, with D possibly matching TRBD2 (6 bases). Germline CDR1 SGHTA, CDR2 FQGNSA. This CDR3 is built from 15 residues. Trimming left V 5 bases short and J 6 bases short, with 17 bases between. The whole variable domain, remainder taken from reference TRBV7-2 and TRBJ2-4, is GAGVSQSPSNKVTEKGKDVELRCDPISGHTALYWYRQSLGQGLEFLIYFQGNSAPDKSGLPSDRFSAERTGGSVSTLTIQRTQQEDSAVYLCASSRRAEQGNIQYFGAGTRLSVL.

This clonotype was found a few times. This chain uses TRBV7-6 with TRBJ2-2; TRBD2 aligns across 8 bases. The ends lost 4 bases at V and 4 bases at J; junction bases unmatched: 2. Germline assignment: CDR1 SGHVS and CDR2 FNYEAQ. CDR3 length: 14 residues. The DNA for the CDR3 is TGTGCCAGCAGCTCACTAGCGGTCACCGGGGAGCTGTTTTTT. Translating gives CASSSLAVTGELFF.

This clonotype was counted at least ten times. This rearrangement joins TRBV28 to TRBJ1-5; D is possibly TRBD1 (5 bases). The CDR3 loop spans 12 amino acids. Germline-derived CDR1 and CDR2 are MDHEN and SYDVKM. Trimming removed 8 bases at V and 0 bases at J, with 5 bases between. CDR3 sequence (DNA): TGTGCCAGCGACAGTAGCAATCAGCCCCAGCATTTT. Protein sequence: CASDSSNQPQHF.

The V and J genes are TRBV10-2 and TRBJ2-3; no definite D call. With 5 bases removed from V and 2 bases from J, the gap between germline ends came to 23 bases. The V gene's germline CDR1 is WSHSY and CDR2 SAAADI. CDR3 length: 18 amino acids. For the CDR3, the DNA is TGCGCCAGCAGTCAGGACCAGGACCTGCTGGAACCCACAGATACGCAGTATTTT. Protein: CASSQDQDLLEPTDTQYF.

This clonotype was seen at least ten times. This chain links TRBV24-1 with TRBJ2-1; D remains ambiguous. V gave up 1 base and J gave up 8 bases, with 5 bases separating them. The length of the CDR3 is 12 residues. Germline-derived CDR1 and CDR2 are KGHDR and SFDVKD. The CDR3 nucleotides are TGTGCCACCAGTGATTTACGGGATGAGCAGTTCTTC. Translated, it gives CATSDLRDEQFF.

At least ten counts were recorded for this clonotype. This sequence joins TRBV7-2 and TRBJ1-2; possibly TRBD1 for D (5 bases). This CDR3 is 14 amino acids long. CDR1 is SGHTA, CDR2 FQGNSA, per germline. The V end lost 6 bases, the J end lost 5 bases, and 16 bases lay between the germline ends. In nucleotides, the CDR3 is TGTGCCAGCAGGATCGGGACGAATACTTATGGCTACACCTTC. Its protein is CASRIGTNTYGYTF. The full variable domain, in which reference TRBV7-2 and TRBJ1-2 provide the parts outside the CDR3, is GAGVSQSPSNKVTEKGKDVELRCDPISGHTALYWYRQSLGQGLEFLIYFQGNSAPDKSGLPSDRFSAERTGGSVSTLTIQRTQQEDSAVYLCASRIGTNTYGYTFGSGTRLTVV.

In this sample, this clonotype turned up many times. The rearrangement uses TRBV10-3 and TRBJ2-5, with D unclear. The ends were cut back, 2 bases at V and 2 bases at J, with 6 bases in the middle. CDR1 and CDR2 from the germline V gene are ENHRY and SYGVKD. The CDR3 extends over 13 amino acids. The CDR3 bases are TGTGCCATCAGTGAGCCTAGGCAAGAGACCCAGTACTTC. Translation gives CAISEPRQETQYF.

This clonotype was detected many times. This rearrangement joins TRBV29-1 to TRBJ2-3; D remains unclear. The length of the CDR3 is 12 residues. The V gene lost 4 bases and the J gene lost 0 bases, with 5 bases spanning the gap. The V gene's germline CDR1 is SQVTM and CDR2 ANQGSEA. The CDR3 reads CSVVGSTDTQYF. The CDR3 region has the DNA TGCAGCGTTGTGGGGAGCACAGATACGCAGTATTTT.

The V and J genes are TRBV7-9 and TRBJ2-1, with TRBD1 identical over 7 bases. The CDR3 covers 14 residues. From germline, CDR1 is SEHNR and CDR2 FQNEAQ (reference sequence). Trimming at V came to 5 bases and at J to 10 bases, leaving 11 bases not matched to a gene. CDR3 amino acids: CASSPQQGSGEQFF. DNA of the CDR3: TGTGCCAGCAGCCCACAACAGGGGTCAGGCGAGCAGTTCTTC.

In its sample, this clonotype was seen many times. The chain carries TRBV7-6 and TRBJ2-2; 7 bases agree with TRBD2. V trimming: 6 bases; J trimming: 5 bases; junction bases outside the gene matches: 9. This CDR3 spans 15 amino acids. The germline CDR1 and CDR2 sequences are SGHVS and FNYEAQ. The CDR3 nucleotides read TGTGCCAGCAGAGCACCGACGGGGGGAACCGGGGAGCTGTTTTTT. It specifies CASRAPTGGTGELFF. The whole variable domain, remainder taken from reference TRBV7-6 and TRBJ2-2, is GAGVSQSPRYKVTKRGQDVALRCDPISGHVSLYWYRQALGQGPEFLTYFNYEAQQDKSGLPNDRFSAERPEGSISTLTIQRTEQRDSAMYRCASRAPTGGTGELFFGEGSRLTVL.

Ten or more counts support this clonotype. V is TRBV4-2 and J is TRBJ2-7, with D perhaps TRBD2 (6 bases). CDR3 size: 14 residues. CDR1 and CDR2 from the germline V gene are LGHNA and YNFKEQ. V was trimmed by 1 base and J by 0 bases, leaving 7 bases between them. CDR3 sequence reads: CASSQGGDSYEQYF. The CDR3 region has the DNA TGTGCCAGCAGCCAAGGGGGGGACTCCTACGAGCAGTACTTC.

This chain connects TRBV15 to TRBJ2-1; weak D call: TRBD2 (6 bases). CDR3 length: 17 amino acids. V lost 1 base to trimming and J lost 1 base, with 14 bases between them. The germline V gene encodes CDR1 LNHNV and CDR2 YYDKDF (reference sequence). The CDR3 here is CATSRGVGGWSYNEQFF. CDR3 bases: TGTGCCACCAGCAGAGGCGTGGGGGGATGGTCCTACAATGAGCAGTTCTTC.